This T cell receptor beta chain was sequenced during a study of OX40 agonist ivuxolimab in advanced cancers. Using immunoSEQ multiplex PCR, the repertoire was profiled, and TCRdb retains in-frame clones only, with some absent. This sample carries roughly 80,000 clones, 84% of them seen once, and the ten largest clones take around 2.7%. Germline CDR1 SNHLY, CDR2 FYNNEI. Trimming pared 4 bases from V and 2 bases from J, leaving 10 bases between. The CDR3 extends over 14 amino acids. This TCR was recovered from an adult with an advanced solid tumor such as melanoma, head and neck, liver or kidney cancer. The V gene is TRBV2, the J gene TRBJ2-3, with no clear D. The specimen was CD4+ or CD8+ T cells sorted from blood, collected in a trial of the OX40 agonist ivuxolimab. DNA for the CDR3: TGTGCCAGCAGTGGGGGTAACCCCACAGATACGCAGTATTTT. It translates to CASSGGNPTDTQYF.